These T cell receptor beta chains were read from a single sample in a study of human T cells and chemical hapten exposure. MiXCR, applied by TCRdb to the RACE reads, yields one record per CDR3 protein. The sample comprises some 380,000 distinct CDR3 sequences, 4.8% of which are singletons, and under 2.5% rests with the top ten. The sample here was whole blood, taken in connection with sensitization to the hapten diphenylcyclopropenone (DPC). These receptors originate from a woman in her forties or fifties with alopecia areata. Some clones in this sample may be carry-over from other donors' samples. Each CDR3 is given with its conserved first and last residue. D genes are given only for firm matches. The size of a clone is reported for some rows only, either as once, few or many, or as a class for expanded clones.

d_gene,v_gene,abundance,j_gene,CDR3aa,CDR3nt
.,TRBV6-6,many,TRBJ2-6,CASTRRGGAGANVLTF,TGTGCCAGCACCCGAAGGGGGGGGGCTGGGGCCAACGTCCTGACTTTC
.,TRBV28,many,TRBJ2-7,CASSTGSTNEQYF,TGTGCCAGCAGTACAGGGTCAACGAACGAGCAGTACTTC
TRBD2,TRBV19,many,TRBJ2-3,CASSPGSSGRTDTQYF,TGTGCCAGTAGTCCCGGGTCTAGCGGGAGGACAGATACGCAGTATTTT
TRBD1,TRBV6-1,many,TRBJ1-1,CASSMEQGYEAFF,TGTGCCAGCAGTATGGAACAGGGGTATGAAGCTTTCTTT
.,TRBV6-1,many,TRBJ2-3,CASSEVAGFTDTQYF,TGTGCCAGCAGTGAAGTGGCAGGGTTCACAGATACGCAGTATTTT
.,TRBV15,.,TRBJ1-6,CATSRGLRTAYNSPLHF,TGTGCCACCAGCAGGGGCCTTAGGACAGCTTATAATTCACCCCTCCACTTT
TRBD2,TRBV12-3/TRBV12-4,many,TRBJ2-1,CASSPPGLASDEQFF,TGTGCCAGCAGTCCCCCGGGACTAGCAAGCGATGAGCAGTTCTTC
TRBD1,TRBV10-3,.,TRBJ1-4,CAISDRQGNEKLFF,TGTGCCATCAGTGATCGACAGGGGAATGAAAAACTGTTTTTT
.,TRBV7-9,many,TRBJ2-2,CASSSFDTGELFF,TGTGCCAGCAGCTCCTTCGACACCGGGGAGCTGTTTTTT
TRBD2,TRBV28,few,TRBJ2-1,CASNRLAVYNEQFF,TGTGCCAGCAATCGACTAGCGGTTTACAATGAGCAGTTCTTC
TRBD1,TRBV19,.,TRBJ1-5,CASSRGTGYSNQPQHF,TGTGCCAGTAGTAGGGGGACAGGTTATAGCAATCAGCCCCAGCATTTT
.,TRBV7-8,few,TRBJ1-5,CASSPGGAVNQPQHF,TGTGCCAGCAGCCCTGGCGGGGCGGTCAATCAGCCCCAGCATTTT
TRBD1,TRBV18,many,TRBJ1-1,CASAQGGANTEAFF,TGTGCCAGCGCACAGGGGGGGGCCAACACTGAAGCTTTCTTT
TRBD1,TRBV13,many,TRBJ1-2,CASSPTGGGGYTF,TGTGCCAGCAGCCCCACAGGGGGCGGGGGCTACACCTTC
TRBD1,TRBV9,many,TRBJ2-7,CASSVVPGQGVHEQYF,TGTGCCAGCAGCGTCGTTCCGGGACAGGGTGTCCACGAGCAGTACTTC
.,TRBV18,many,TRBJ1-2,CASSRTDYGYTF,TGTGCCAGCTCCCGGACAGACTATGGCTACACCTTC
.,TRBV10-3,many,TRBJ2-1,CAIAGLDNEQFF,TGTGCCATCGCCGGACTGGACAATGAGCAGTTCTTC
.,TRBV7-2,few,TRBJ1-1,CASSLNGAGVGEAFF,TGTGCCAGCAGCTTAAATGGCGCGGGTGTAGGTGAAGCTTTCTTT
.,TRBV7-9,few,TRBJ2-1,CASSRDRGRASGSYEQFF,TGTGCCAGCAGCCGGGACAGGGGGAGGGCTAGCGGGAGCTATGAGCAGTTCTTC
.,TRBV7-6,many,TRBJ2-5,CASSPYPEAQYF,TGTGCCAGCAGCCCCTACCCCGAGGCCCAGTACTTC
.,TRBV7-9,.,TRBJ1-1,CASSLPGLNEAFF,TGTGCCAGCAGCTTGCCAGGGCTTAATGAAGCTTTCTTT
.,TRBV6-5,many,TRBJ2-4,CATLDQGAKNIQYF,TGTGCCACCCTAGATCAGGGGGCCAAAAACATTCAGTACTTC
.,TRBV10-3,.,TRBJ2-7,CAISDRESYEQYF,TGTGCCATCAGTGACAGGGAGTCCTACGAGCAGTACTTC
TRBD2,TRBV20-1,.,TRBJ2-7,CSASRDYFYEQYF,TGCAGTGCTAGCCGGGACTACTTCTACGAGCAGTACTTC
.,TRBV20-1,.,TRBJ2-7,CSAIDSGEQYF,TGCAGTGCTATTGACTCGGGCGAGCAGTACTTC
TRBD1,TRBV6-6,many,TRBJ1-2,CASTPGQSGYTF,TGTGCCAGCACCCCGGGACAGTCTGGCTACACCTTC
.,TRBV20-1,many,TRBJ2-3,CSASYPDTQYF,TGCAGTGCTAGCTACCCCGATACGCAGTATTTT
TRBD2,TRBV14,many,TRBJ2-1,CASQKSGGAGNEQFF,TGTGCCAGTCAGAAGAGCGGGGGGGCCGGGAATGAGCAGTTCTTC
TRBD1,TRBV7-2,many,TRBJ1-2,CASSSRTGNGYTF,TGTGCCAGCAGCTCGAGGACAGGAAATGGCTACACCTTC
.,TRBV3-1,few,TRBJ1-2,CASSQIANYGYTF,TGTGCCAGCAGCCAAATCGCTAACTATGGCTACACCTTC
.,TRBV6-6,many,TRBJ1-2,CASTQTGLGYTF,TGTGCCAGCACCCAAACAGGGCTCGGCTACACCTTC
.,TRBV20-1,few,TRBJ1-2,CSASKGPGDGYTF,TGCAGTGCTAGTAAGGGGCCAGGGGACGGCTACACCTTC
TRBD1,TRBV6-5,few,TRBJ1-5,CASSPRQGWQPQHF,TGTGCCAGCAGCCCTCGACAGGGATGGCAGCCCCAGCATTTT
.,TRBV12-3/TRBV12-4,many,TRBJ1-2,CASSVGSGYGYTF,TGTGCCAGCAGCGTAGGGAGTGGCTATGGCTACACCTTC
.,TRBV6-5,many,TRBJ1-6,CASSYESGPYNSPLHF,TGTGCCAGCAGTTACGAGTCGGGTCCCTATAATTCACCCCTCCACTTT
TRBD2,TRBV9,many,TRBJ2-1,CASSVGGAGGQRQFF,TGTGCCAGCAGCGTGGGAGGAGCGGGAGGGCAGAGGCAGTTCTTC
TRBD1,TRBV6-1,.,TRBJ2-5,CASSEGQAWGETQYF,TGTGCCAGCAGTGAGGGACAGGCATGGGGAGAGACCCAGTACTTC
TRBD1,TRBV5-6,many,TRBJ1-5,CASSYRTGWDQPQHF,TGTGCCAGCAGCTACCGGACAGGGTGGGATCAGCCCCAGCATTTT
.,TRBV28,many,TRBJ2-1,CASSLAGDNEQFF,TGTGCCAGCAGTTTGGCAGGGGACAATGAGCAGTTCTTC
TRBD1,TRBV4-3,.,TRBJ1-3,CASSHGQGPGNTIYF,TGCGCCAGCAGCCACGGACAGGGTCCTGGAAACACCATATATTTT
.,TRBV4-1,.,TRBJ2-7,CASSQDDRPYEQYF,TGCGCCAGCAGCCAAGATGATAGACCGTACGAGCAGTACTTC
.,TRBV20-1,few,TRBJ2-2,CSARGVTPNTGELFF,TGCAGTGCTAGAGGGGTGACGCCAAACACCGGGGAGCTGTTTTTT
.,TRBV5-1,many,TRBJ1-1,CASSPTPSGGGTEAFF,TGCGCCAGCAGCCCGACCCCGTCCGGGGGCGGGACTGAAGCTTTCTTT
.,TRBV11-2,few,TRBJ2-5,CASSPFLPGQLIPRRKTQYF,TGTGCCAGCAGCCCCTTCCTACCGGGACAATTAATCCCGCGTCGGAAGACCCAGTACTTC